This TCR beta chain appears in the sequencing data of a study of blood T cell repertoires in COVID-19 (dated by TCRdb to 2018 to 2021). General notes on the study: Samples from collaborators originated in the United States, Italy and Spain and spanned both the acute and convalescent phases of COVID-19. Deeply sampled blood TCRbeta repertoires from subjects exposed to, actively infected with, or recovered from COVID-19 were included in the dataset. The sample metadata nearly always contained a de-identified subject ID, COVID-19 status, age in years and sex. The repertoires were made available in a free public database intended to serve as a resource for research on the immune response to SARS-CoV-2. HLA class I and class II types, where available, came from metadata supplied by the sample provider rather than from assay-based typing. The material from the prospective study consisted of cDNA or gDNA derived from T cells, B-cell-depleted T cells, or PBMCs. The samples were drawn from two sources: the first 160 participants of the ongoing ImmuneRACE study, and 1,254 subjects contributed by 6 global collaborators. Overall study results and their limits: The quantity of clinical and demographic metadata differed by source and by participant and was supplied without curation.

In Seattle, one collaborating source enrolled patients while the infection was active and tracked those patients longitudinally over the course of disease. Collaborating institutions collected whole blood in K2EDTA tubes following their own protocols. For TCRbeta analysis, collaborators shipped samples as frozen whole blood, isolated PBMCs, or DNA extracted from either of those sample types. TCRbeta CDR3 regions were amplified from genomic DNA using the immunoSEQ Assay, a bias-controlled multiplex PCR. From the authors' description of their analysis: Nucleated cell counts per sample were estimated from amplification of reference gene primers within the assay. To quantify the absolute abundance of each unique TCRbeta CDR3 rearrangement, sequence reads were collapsed and filtered. For each sample, productive Simpson clonality was calculated by taking the square root of Simpson's diversity index across productive rearrangements. This immuneACCESS table, as held by TCRdb, lists in-frame sequences with V and J called but not all clones. Of the missing ones, under half trace to an unresolved V gene in checked studies; the others have no known cause. V, J and clone size are taken as reported in that table, and D and trimming were inferred from the DNA itself. This sample has over 450,000 clones in its table, and about 89% of those were observed once. Of the sample, less than 9% is held by the ten largest clones.

Comments on this clone: The antigen it binds to is not known. No base-level quality is on record; no much larger clone is a single base apart.

This sequence originates from a woman aged 50 to 60 with COVID-19, enrolled during active disease. Sequences were obtained from peripheral blood.

The bases read TGCGCCAGCAGCCCCGAGACAGATACGCAGTATTTT. It translates as CASSPETDTQYF. Recombination linked TRBV5-1 to TRBJ2-3, with an unclear D gene assignment. V is reduced by 4 bases and J by 3 bases, leaving a spacing of 6 bases between them. CDR1 SGHRS and CDR2 YFSETQ were looked up in the germline V gene. From cysteine to phenylalanine, the CDR3 is 12 amino acids long. Only the CDR3 DNA is retained, 36 bases long and in frame from the first base.